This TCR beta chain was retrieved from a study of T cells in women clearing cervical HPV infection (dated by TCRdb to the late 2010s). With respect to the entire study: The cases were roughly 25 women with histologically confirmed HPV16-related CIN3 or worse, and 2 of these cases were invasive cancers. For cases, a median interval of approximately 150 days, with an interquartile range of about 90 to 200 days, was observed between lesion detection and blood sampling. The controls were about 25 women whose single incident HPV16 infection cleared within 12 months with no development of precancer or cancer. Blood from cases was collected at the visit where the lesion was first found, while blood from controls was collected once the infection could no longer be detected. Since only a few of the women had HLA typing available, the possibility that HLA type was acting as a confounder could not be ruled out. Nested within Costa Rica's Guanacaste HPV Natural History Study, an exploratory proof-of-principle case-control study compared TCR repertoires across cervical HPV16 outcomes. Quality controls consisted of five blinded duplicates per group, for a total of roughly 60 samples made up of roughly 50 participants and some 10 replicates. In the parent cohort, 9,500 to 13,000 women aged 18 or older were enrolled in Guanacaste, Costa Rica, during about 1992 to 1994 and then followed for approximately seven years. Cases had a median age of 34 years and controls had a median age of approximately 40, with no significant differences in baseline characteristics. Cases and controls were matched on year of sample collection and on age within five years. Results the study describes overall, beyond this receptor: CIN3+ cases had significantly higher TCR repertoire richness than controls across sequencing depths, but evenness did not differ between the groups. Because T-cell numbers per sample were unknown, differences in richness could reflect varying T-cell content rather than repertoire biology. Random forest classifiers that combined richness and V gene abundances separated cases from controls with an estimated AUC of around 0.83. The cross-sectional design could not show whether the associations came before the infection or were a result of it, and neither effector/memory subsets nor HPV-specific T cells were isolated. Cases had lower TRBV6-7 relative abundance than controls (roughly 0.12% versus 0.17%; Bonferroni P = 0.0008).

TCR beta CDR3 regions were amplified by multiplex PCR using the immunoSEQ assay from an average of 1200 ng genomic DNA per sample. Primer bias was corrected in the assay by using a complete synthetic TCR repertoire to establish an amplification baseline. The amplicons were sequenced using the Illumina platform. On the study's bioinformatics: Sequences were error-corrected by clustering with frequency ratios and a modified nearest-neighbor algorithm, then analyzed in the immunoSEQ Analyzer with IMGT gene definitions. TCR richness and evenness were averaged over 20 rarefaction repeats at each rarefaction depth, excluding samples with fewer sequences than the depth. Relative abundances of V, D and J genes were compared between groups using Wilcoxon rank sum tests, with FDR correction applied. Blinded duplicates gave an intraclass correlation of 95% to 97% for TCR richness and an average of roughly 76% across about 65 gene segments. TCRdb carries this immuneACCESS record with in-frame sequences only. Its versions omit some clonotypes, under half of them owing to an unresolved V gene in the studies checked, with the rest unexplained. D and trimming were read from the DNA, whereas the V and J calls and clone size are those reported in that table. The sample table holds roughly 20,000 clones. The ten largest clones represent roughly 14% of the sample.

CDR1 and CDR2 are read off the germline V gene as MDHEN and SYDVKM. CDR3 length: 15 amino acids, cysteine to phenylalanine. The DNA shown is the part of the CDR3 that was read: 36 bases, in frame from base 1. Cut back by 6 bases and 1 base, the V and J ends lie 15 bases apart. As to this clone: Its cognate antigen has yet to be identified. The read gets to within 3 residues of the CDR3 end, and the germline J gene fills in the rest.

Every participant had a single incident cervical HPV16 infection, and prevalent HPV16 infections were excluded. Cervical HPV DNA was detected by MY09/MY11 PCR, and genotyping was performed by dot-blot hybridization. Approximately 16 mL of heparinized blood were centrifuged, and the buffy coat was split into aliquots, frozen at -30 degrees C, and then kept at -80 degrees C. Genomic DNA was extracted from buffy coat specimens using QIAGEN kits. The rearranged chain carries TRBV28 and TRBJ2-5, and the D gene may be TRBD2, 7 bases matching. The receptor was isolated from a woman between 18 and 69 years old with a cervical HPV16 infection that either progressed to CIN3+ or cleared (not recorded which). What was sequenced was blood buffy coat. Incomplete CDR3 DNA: TGTGCCAGCAGCGGCGGGGGCAGGGGCCAAGAGACC. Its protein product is CASSGGGRGQET. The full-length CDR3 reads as CASSGGGRGQETQYF.